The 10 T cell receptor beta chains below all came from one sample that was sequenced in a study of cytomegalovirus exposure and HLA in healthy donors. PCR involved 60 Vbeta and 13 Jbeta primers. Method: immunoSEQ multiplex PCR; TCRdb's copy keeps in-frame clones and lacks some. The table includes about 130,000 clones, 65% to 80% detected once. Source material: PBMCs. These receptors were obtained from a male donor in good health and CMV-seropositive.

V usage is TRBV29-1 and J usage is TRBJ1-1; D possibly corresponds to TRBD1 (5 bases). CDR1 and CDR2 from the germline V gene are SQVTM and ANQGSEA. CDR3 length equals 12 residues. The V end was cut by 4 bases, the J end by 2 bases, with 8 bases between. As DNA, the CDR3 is TGCAGCGTTGTGGACACAAACACTGAAGCTTTCTTT. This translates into CSVVDTNTEAFF.

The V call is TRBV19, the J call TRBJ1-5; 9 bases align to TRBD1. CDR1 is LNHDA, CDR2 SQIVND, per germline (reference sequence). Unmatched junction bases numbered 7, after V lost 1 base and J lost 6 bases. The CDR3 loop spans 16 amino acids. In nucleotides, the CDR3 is TGTGCCAGTAGTATAGGTCCGGGACAGGGACGTCAGCCCCAGCATTTT. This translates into CASSIGPGQGRQPQHF. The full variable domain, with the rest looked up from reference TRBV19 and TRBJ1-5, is DGGITQSPKYLFRKEGQNVTLSCEQNLNHDAMYWYRQDPGQGLRLIYYSQIVNDFQKGDIAEGYSVSREKKESFPLTVTSAQKNPTAFYLCASSIGPGQGRQPQHFGDGTRLSIL.

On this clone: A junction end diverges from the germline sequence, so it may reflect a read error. In DNA, the CDR3 is TGTTCCAGCAGCTTAGGGGGGGGACTCCCCATTGGCTACACCTTC. It translates to CSSSLGGGLPIGYTF. This sequence joins TRBV7-9 and TRBJ1-2, with a possible D match to TRBD1 (6 bases). This CDR3 contains 15 residues. Germline V CDR1 and CDR2: SEHNR, FQNEAQ (reference sequence).

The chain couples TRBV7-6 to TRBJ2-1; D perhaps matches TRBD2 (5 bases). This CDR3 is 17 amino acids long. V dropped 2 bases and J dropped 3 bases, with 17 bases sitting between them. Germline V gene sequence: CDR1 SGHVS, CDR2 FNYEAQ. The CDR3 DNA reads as TGTGCCAGCAGCTTACTCGGACTCCATGCCAGCTACAATGAGCAGTTCTTC. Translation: CASSLLGLHASYNEQFF.

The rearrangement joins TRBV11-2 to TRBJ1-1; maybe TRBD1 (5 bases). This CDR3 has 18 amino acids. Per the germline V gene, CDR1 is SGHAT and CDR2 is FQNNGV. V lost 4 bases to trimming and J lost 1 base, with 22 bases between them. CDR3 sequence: CASSSFRGLSSTNTEAFF. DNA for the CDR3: TGTGCCAGCAGCTCTTTTAGGGGCTTATCCTCGACGAACACTGAAGCTTTCTTT.

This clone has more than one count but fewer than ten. The CDR3 protein is CATSGLTGGYEQYF. CDR3 DNA sequence: TGTGCCACCAGCGGACTTACAGGGGGCTACGAGCAGTACTTC. The rearrangement joins TRBV15 to TRBJ2-7, with 8 bases fitting TRBD1. The V gene end was trimmed by 5 bases and the J gene end by 3 bases; junction bases not matched to a gene: 6. Germline CDR1 is LNHNV and CDR2 is YYDKDF (reference sequence). CDR3 length: 14 amino acids.

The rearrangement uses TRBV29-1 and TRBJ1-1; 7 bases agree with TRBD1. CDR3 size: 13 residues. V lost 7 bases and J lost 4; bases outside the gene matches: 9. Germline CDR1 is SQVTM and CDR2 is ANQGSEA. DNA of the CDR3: TGCAGCGGCACACAGGGGTTTATCACTGAAGCTTTCTTT. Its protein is CSGTQGFITEAFF.

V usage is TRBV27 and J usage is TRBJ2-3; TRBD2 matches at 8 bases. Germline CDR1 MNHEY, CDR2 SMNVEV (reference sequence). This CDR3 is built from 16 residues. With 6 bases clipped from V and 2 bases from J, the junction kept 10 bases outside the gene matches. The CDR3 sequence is CASRPLAGGSTDTQYF. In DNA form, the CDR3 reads TGTGCCAGCAGGCCCTTGGCGGGAGGATCCACAGATACGCAGTATTTT.

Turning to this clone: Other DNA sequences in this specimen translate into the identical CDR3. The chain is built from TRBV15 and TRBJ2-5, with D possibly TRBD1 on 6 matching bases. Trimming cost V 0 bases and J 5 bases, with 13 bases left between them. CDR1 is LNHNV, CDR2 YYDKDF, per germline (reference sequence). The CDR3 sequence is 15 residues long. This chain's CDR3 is CATSRDRSRGETQYF. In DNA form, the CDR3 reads TGTGCCACCAGCAGAGATCGGAGCAGGGGTGAGACCCAGTACTTC.

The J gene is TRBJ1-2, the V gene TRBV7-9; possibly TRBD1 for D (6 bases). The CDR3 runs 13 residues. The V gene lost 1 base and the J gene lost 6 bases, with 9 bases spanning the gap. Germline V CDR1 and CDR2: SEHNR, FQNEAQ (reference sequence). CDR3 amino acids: CASSLEAGDGYTF. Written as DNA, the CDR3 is TGTGCCAGCAGCTTAGAGGCAGGGGATGGCTACACCTTC.